The 14 T cell receptor beta chains given below trace back to one sample, sequenced in a study of T cell responses to AZD1222 COVID-19 vaccine (dated by TCRdb to about 2021). The library was made by the immunoSEQ multiplex PCR assay. Here the immuneACCESS table is served through TCRdb, limited to in-frame sequences with V and J called. Missing clones are a known gap in these copies; in checked studies unresolved V genes cover under half, and the rest lacks a known reason. Recorded for this sample are 100,000 to 150,000 clones; around 80% of them occurred a single time. The ten largest clones capture about 28% of the sample. Sample time point, as interpreted from the label and publication: about 28 days (+/-7) after the second vaccine dose. Here the sequenced sample was peripheral blood, taken 28 days after the second AZD1222 dose. The source of these receptors is an adult who received the AZD1222 COVID-19 vaccine.

The V and J genes are TRBV24-1 and TRBJ2-2, with 8 bases lining up with TRBD1. The CDR3 totals 13 residues. The junction had 4 bases not matched to a gene; V was cut back by 7 bases and J by 7 bases. CDR1 and CDR2 (germline): KGHDR, SFDVKD. In DNA, the CDR3 is TGTGCCACCAGGGCAGGGGGCATCGGGGAGCTGTTTTTT. Its translation is CATRAGGIGELFF.

J is TRBJ1-4 and V is TRBV6-5; maybe TRBD1 (5 bases). The germline V and J ends were trimmed by 7 bases and 11 bases, with 23 bases remaining between them. This CDR3 has 15 amino acids. Germline loops: CDR1 MNHEY, CDR2 SVGAGI. CDR3 sequence reads: CASKATQGGAWKLFF. The CDR3 coding sequence is TGTGCCAGCAAGGCTACTCAGGGTGGTGCGTGGAAACTGTTTTTT.

The chain recombines TRBV19 with TRBJ1-5; 10 nucleotides match TRBD1. The V gene's germline CDR1 is LNHDA and CDR2 SQIVND (reference sequence). This CDR3 comprises 14 residues. V lost 6 bases, J lost 2 bases, and 1 base stayed unmatched. In DNA form, the CDR3 reads TGTGCCAGTAGCGGGACAGGGGGCAATCAGCCCCAGCATTTT. Its translation: CASSGTGGNQPQHF.

The chain couples TRBV7-9 to TRBJ1-1; D unresolved. CDR3 length: 12 residues. The germline gives CDR1 SEHNR, CDR2 FQNEAQ (reference sequence). Trimming left V 4 bases short and J 2 bases short, with 5 bases between. The CDR3 sequence: CASSWDNTEAFF. DNA for the CDR3: TGTGCCAGCAGCTGGGATAACACTGAAGCTTTCTTT.

V gene TRBV5-5 combines with J gene TRBJ2-5; 8 bases fit TRBD2. CDR3 length equals 16 residues. Per germline, CDR1 SGHKS and CDR2 YYEKEE (reference sequence). V shed 1 base, J shed 5 bases, and the junction held 10 bases outside the gene matches. The CDR3 DNA reads TGTGCCAGCAGCTTGTGGCTAGCGGGCGGCGGTGAGACCCAGTACTTC. It translates to CASSLWLAGGGETQYF.

The chain joins TRBV5-4 to TRBJ1-2; 7 nucleotides align to TRBD1. Germline assignment: CDR1 SGHNT and CDR2 YYREEE (reference sequence). With V trimmed by 4 bases and J by 5 bases, 11 bases remained unmatched. The CDR3 contains 15 residues. This chain's CDR3 is CASSPDRAFGYGYTF. CDR3 DNA: TGTGCCAGCAGCCCTGACAGGGCGTTCGGATATGGCTACACCTTC.

This clone turned up a few times. The chain has TRBV7-2 and TRBJ2-4; D uncertain. Germline V gene data show CDR1 as SGHTA and CDR2 as FQGNSA. The CDR3 is 14 residues long. V was pared by 0 bases and J by 8 bases, with 11 bases between. In DNA, the CDR3 is TGTGCCAGCAGCTTAGCAACTCACTCGGACATTCAGTACTTC. Amino acids: CASSLATHSDIQYF. Variable domain in full (rest from reference TRBV7-2 and TRBJ2-4): GAGVSQSPSNKVTEKGKDVELRCDPISGHTALYWYRQSLGQGLEFLIYFQGNSAPDKSGLPSDRFSAERTGGSVSTLTIQRTQQEDSAVYLCASSLATHSDIQYFGAGTRLSVL.

The chain couples TRBV6-6 to TRBJ2-7, with D perhaps TRBD1 (5 bases). The ends were cut back, 7 bases at V and 5 bases at J, with 21 bases in the middle. Germline loops: CDR1 MNHNY, CDR2 SVGAGI (reference sequence). CDR3 length equals 15 residues. The CDR3 region has the DNA TGTGCCAGCACCCACCCCCCCAGGGAAAATGACGAGCAGTACTTC. Translating gives CASTHPPRENDEQYF.

The rearrangement joins TRBV18 to TRBJ2-7; perhaps TRBD2 as D (6 bases). Per the germline V gene, CDR1 is KGHSH and CDR2 is LQKENI. This CDR3 has 13 amino acids. V lost 6 bases, J lost 3 bases, and 12 bases lay in between. CDR3 coding DNA: TGTGCCAGCTCCCAAGCCGGGAGCTACGAGCAGTACTTC. It yields the protein CASSQAGSYEQYF.

This rearrangement joins TRBV6-6 to TRBJ2-2, with 9 bases aligning to TRBD1. V gave up 4 bases and J gave up 5 bases; unmatched junction bases: 8. CDR3 size: 16 residues. Germline loops: CDR1 MNHNY, CDR2 SVGAGI (reference sequence). CDR3: CASSSKTGGVTGELFF. CDR3 nucleotides: TGTGCCAGCAGTTCGAAGACAGGGGGGGTAACCGGGGAGCTGTTTTTT.

The chain combines TRBV5-5 with TRBJ2-7, with a possible D match to TRBD1 (6 bases). Germline assignment: CDR1 SGHKS and CDR2 YYEKEE (reference sequence). CDR3 length: 14 amino acids. Trimming shortened V by 5 bases and J by 2 bases, and 14 bases separated the two germline ends. CDR3 protein: CASSLIGTPYEQYF. CDR3 sequence (DNA): TGTGCCAGCAGTTTAATCGGGACACCCTACGAGCAGTACTTC. Looking up the rest from reference TRBV5-5 and TRBJ2-7 gives the full variable domain: DAGVTQSPTHLIKTRGQQVTLRCSPISGHKSVSWYQQVLGQGPQFIFQYYEKEERGRGNFPDRFSARQFPNYSSELNVNALLLGDSALYLCASSLIGTPYEQYFGPGTRLTVT.

This CDR3 reads CASSPDRGKYGYTF. The CDR3, as DNA: TGCGCCAGCAGCCCGGACAGGGGTAAATATGGCTACACCTTC. The chain combines TRBV5-1 with TRBJ1-2, with TRBD1 matching 9 bases. V trimming: 4 bases; J trimming: 5 bases; junction bases outside the gene matches: 6. Germline CDR1 reads SGHRS; CDR2 reads YFSETQ. The CDR3 is made up of 14 amino acids.

This chain joins TRBV28 and TRBJ2-7, with D possibly being TRBD1 (5 bases). Germline V gene lookup returns CDR1 MDHEN and CDR2 SYDVKM. The CDR3 is made up of 17 amino acids. The V end lost 6 bases, the J end lost 0 bases, and 21 bases lay between the germline ends. Here the CDR3 reads CASSHTTVGPISYEQYF. CDR3 DNA: TGTGCCAGCAGCCATACGACAGTAGGCCCCATCTCCTACGAGCAGTACTTC.

This chain links TRBV4-1 with TRBJ1-1; no clear D. The V end lost 4 bases, the J end lost 0 bases, and 12 bases lay between the germline ends. This CDR3 contains 15 residues. From germline, CDR1 is MGHRA and CDR2 YSYEKL. CDR3 in DNA: TGCGCCAGCAGCCCTCAACGAAGCATGAACACTGAAGCTTTCTTT. This codes for CASSPQRSMNTEAFF.